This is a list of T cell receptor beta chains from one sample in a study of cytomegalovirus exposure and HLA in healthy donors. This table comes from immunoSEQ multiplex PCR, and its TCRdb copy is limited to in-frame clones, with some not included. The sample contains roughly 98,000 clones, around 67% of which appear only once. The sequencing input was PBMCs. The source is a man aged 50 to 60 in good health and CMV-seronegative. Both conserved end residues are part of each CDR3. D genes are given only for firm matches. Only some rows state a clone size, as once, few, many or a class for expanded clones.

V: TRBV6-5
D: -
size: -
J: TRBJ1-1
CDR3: CASSYDSGVRGTEAFF
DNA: TGTGCCAGCAGTTACGACTCCGGGGTCAGAGGCACTGAAGCTTTCTTT

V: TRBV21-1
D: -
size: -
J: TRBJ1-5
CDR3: CASSLERTGSYQPQHF
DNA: TGTGCCAGCAGCCTAGAGAGGACAGGGAGTTACCAGCCCCAGCATTTT

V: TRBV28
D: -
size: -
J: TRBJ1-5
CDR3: CASSSIQGASNQPQHF
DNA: TGTGCCAGCAGTTCTATACAAGGGGCTAGCAATCAGCCCCAGCATTTT

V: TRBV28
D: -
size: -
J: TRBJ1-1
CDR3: CASRGGEAFF
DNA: TGTGCCAGCAGAGGCGGGGAGGCTTTCTTT

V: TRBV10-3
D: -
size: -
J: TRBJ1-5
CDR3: CATTSGGSQPQHF
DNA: TGTGCCACCACCTCGGGGGGGAGTCAGCCCCAGCATTTT

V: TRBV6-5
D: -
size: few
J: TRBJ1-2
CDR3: CASSYSETVYGYTF
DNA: TGTGCCAGCAGTTACTCGGAGACAGTCTATGGCTACACCTTC

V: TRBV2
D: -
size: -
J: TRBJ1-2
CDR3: CATRRETANYGYTF
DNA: TGTGCCACCCGACGGGAGACAGCTAACTATGGCTACACCTTC

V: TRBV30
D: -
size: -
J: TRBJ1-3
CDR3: CAWRIYSGNTIYF
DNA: TGTGCCTGGAGGATCTACTCTGGAAACACCATATATTTT

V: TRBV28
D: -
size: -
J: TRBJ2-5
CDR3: CASNPQGGGLQETQYF
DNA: TGTGCCAGCAACCCACAGGGGGGGGGTCTCCAAGAGACCCAGTACTTC

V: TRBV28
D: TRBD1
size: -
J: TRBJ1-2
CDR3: CASLTLTGGASGYTF
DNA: TGTGCCAGCCTTACGTTGACAGGGGGCGCATCTGGCTACACCTTC

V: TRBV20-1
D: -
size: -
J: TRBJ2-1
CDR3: CSARAGVEQFF
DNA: TGCAGTGCTAGAGCAGGGGTTGAGCAGTTCTTC

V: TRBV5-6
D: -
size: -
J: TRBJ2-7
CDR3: CASSFGVSHEQYF
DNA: TGTGCCAGCAGCTTCGGGGTTAGCCACGAGCAGTACTTC

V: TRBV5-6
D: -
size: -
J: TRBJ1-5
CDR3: CASSLGGLGQPQHF
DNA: TGTGCCAGCAGCTTGGGGGGGCTAGGGCAGCCCCAGCATTTT

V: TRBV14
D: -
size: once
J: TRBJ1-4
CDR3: CASSQISVPNEKLFF
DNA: TGTGCCAGCAGCCAAATTAGTGTCCCTAATGAAAAACTGTTTTTT

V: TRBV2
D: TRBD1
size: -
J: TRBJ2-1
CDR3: CASSDIDRGLDNEQFF
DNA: TGTGCCAGCAGTGATATAGACAGGGGGTTAGACAATGAGCAGTTCTTC

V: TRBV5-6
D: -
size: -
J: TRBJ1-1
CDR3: CASSLGGNTEAFF
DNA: TGTGCCAGCAGCTTAGGCGGTAACACTGAAGCTTTCTTT

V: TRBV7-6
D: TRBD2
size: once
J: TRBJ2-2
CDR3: CASSFGTSGLGELFF
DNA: TGTGCCAGCAGCTTTGGGACTAGCGGTTTGGGGGAGCTGTTTTTT

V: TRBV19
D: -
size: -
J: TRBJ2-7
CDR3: CASSIQSRGEYEQYF
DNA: TGTGCCAGTAGTATTCAAAGCAGGGGCGAGTACGAGCAGTACTTC

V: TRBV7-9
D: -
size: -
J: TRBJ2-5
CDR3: CASSFGREETQYF
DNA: TGTGCCAGCAGCTTTGGCAGGGAAGAGACCCAGTACTTC

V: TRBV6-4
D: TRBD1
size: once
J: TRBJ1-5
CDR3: CASSDDRADQPQHF
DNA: TGTGCCAGCAGTGACGACAGGGCCGATCAGCCCCAGCATTTT

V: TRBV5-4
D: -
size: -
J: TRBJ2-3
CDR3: CASSLAGTDTQYF
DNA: TGTGCCAGCAGCTTGGCTGGCACAGATACGCAGTATTTT

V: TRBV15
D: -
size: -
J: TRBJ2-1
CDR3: CATGRPAGGGEQFF
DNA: TGTGCCACCGGCAGACCCGCGGGCGGAGGTGAGCAGTTCTTC

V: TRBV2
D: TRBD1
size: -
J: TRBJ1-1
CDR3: CASREQGANTEAFF
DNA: TGTGCCAGCAGGGAACAGGGGGCGAACACTGAAGCTTTCTTT

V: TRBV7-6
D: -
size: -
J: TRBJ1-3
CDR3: CASSPMKGSISGNTIYF
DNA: TGTGCCAGCAGCCCCATGAAGGGGTCGATCTCTGGAAACACCATATATTTT

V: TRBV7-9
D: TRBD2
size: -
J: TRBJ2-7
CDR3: CASSLELAGSYEQYF
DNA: TGTGCCAGCAGCTTAGAACTAGCGGGATCGTACGAGCAGTACTTC

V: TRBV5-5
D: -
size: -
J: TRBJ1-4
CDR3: CASSLGRVDWEKLFF
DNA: TGTGCCAGCAGCTTGGGCAGAGTGGACTGGGAAAAACTGTTTTTT

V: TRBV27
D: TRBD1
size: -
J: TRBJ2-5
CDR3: CSSGTGWEQYF
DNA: TGTTCATCCGGGACAGGGTGGGAGCAGTACTTC

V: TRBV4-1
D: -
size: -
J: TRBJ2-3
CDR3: CASSQDPGGTDTQYF
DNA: TGCGCCAGCAGCCAAGACCCGGGGGGCACAGATACGCAGTATTTT

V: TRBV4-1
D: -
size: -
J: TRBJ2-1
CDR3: CASSQAGLGVGQFF
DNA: TGCGCCAGCAGCCAGGCGGGTCTGGGAGTAGGGCAGTTCTTC

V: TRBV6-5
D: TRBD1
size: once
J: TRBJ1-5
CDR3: CASSRQGGGNQPQHF
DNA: TGTGCCAGCAGTCGACAGGGGGGGGGCAATCAGCCCCAGCATTTT

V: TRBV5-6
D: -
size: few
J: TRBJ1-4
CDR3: CASSYGANEKLFF
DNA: TGTGCCAGCAGCTACGGTGCTAATGAAAAACTGTTTTTT

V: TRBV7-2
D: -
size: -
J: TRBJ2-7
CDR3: CASSPRGYEQYF
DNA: TGTGCCAGCAGCCCTCGGGGGTACGAGCAGTACTTC

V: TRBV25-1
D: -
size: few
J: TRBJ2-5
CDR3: CASSESRLGRETQYF
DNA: TGTGCCAGCAGTGAATCTCGACTAGGGAGAGAGACCCAGTACTTC

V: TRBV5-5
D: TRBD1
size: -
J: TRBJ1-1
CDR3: CASSADYRGRGRTEAFF
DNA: TGTGCCAGCAGCGCGGATTACAGGGGGCGAGGCCGCACTGAAGCTTTCTTT

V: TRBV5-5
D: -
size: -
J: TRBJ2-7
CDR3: CASSLSARPAVLGYEQYF
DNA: TGTGCCAGCAGCTTGTCGGCTAGACCCGCGGTTTTAGGCTACGAGCAGTACTTC

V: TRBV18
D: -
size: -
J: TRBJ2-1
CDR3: CASSHYRSNEQFF
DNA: TGTGCCAGCTCACACTACAGGAGCAATGAGCAGTTCTTC

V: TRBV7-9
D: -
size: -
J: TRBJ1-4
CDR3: CASSLGPPRVTNEKLFF
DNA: TGTGCCAGCAGCTTAGGCCCCCCCCGGGTTACTAATGAAAAACTGTTTTTT

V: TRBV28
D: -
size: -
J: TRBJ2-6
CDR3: CASSWGDSPTGANVLTF
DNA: TGTGCCAGCAGTTGGGGGGACAGCCCCACTGGGGCCAACGTCCTGACTTTC

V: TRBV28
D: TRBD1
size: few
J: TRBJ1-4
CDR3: CASSLQGAQGKLFF
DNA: TGTGCCAGCAGTTTGCAGGGGGCTCAAGGAAAACTGTTTTTT

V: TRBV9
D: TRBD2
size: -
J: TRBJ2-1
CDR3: CASSAGTSGYNEQFF
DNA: TGTGCCAGCAGCGCAGGGACTAGCGGCTACAATGAGCAGTTCTTC

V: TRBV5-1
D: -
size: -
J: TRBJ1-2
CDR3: CASSLVGGQGYTF
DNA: TGCGCCAGCAGCTTGGTCGGGGGGCAGGGCTACACCTTC

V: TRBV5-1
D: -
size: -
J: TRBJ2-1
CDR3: CASSQGTPNEQFF
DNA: TGCGCCAGCAGCCAAGGGACACCGAATGAGCAGTTCTTC

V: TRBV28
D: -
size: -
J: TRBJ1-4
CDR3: CASSLQSLLNEKLFF
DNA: TGTGCCAGCAGTTTACAATCTCTATTAAATGAAAAACTGTTTTTT

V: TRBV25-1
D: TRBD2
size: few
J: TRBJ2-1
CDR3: CASLGGGTQFF
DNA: TGTGCCAGCCTGGGGGGAGGGACCCAGTTCTTC

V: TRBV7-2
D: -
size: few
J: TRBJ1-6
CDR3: CASSLGQGAGRNNSPLHF
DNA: TGTGCCAGCAGCTTAGGTCAAGGGGCAGGGAGGAATAATTCACCCCTCCACTTT

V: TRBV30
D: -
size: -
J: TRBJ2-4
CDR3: CAWSSDANIQYF
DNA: TGTGCCTGGAGTTCTGATGCGAACATTCAGTACTTC

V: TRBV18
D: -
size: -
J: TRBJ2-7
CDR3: CASSPPNRVYEQYF
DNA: TGTGCCAGCTCACCACCGAACAGGGTGTACGAGCAGTACTTC

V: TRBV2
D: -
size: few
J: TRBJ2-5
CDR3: CASSLGGGAETQYF
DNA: TGTGCCAGCAGTCTCGGGGGTGGGGCGGAGACCCAGTACTTC

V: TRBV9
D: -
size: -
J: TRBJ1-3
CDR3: CASSVGHSGNTIYF
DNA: TGTGCCAGCAGCGTAGGTCACTCTGGAAACACCATATATTTT

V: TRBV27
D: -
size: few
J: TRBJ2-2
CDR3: CASRQGTGELFF
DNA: TGTGCCAGCAGGCAGGGGACCGGGGAGCTGTTTTTT

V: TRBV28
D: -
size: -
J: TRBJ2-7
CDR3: CASSSGKPPEQYF
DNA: TGTGCCAGCAGTTCAGGTAAACCTCCCGAGCAGTACTTC